One sample yielded the 2 T cell receptor beta chains listed below, sequenced in a study of OX40 agonist ivuxolimab in advanced cancers. Sequenced by immunoSEQ multiplex PCR; TCRdb stores in-frame clones only, minus some. The data hold around 50,000 clones, with 70% to 90% observed a single time. The sequences come from CD4+ or CD8+ T cells sorted from blood, collected in a trial of the OX40 agonist ivuxolimab. These receptors were taken from an adult with an advanced solid tumor such as melanoma, head and neck, liver or kidney cancer.

The rearrangement uses TRBV18 and TRBJ1-1; D not certain. The CDR3 consists of 14 residues. Germline assignment: CDR1 KGHSH and CDR2 LQKENI. The V end was cut by 3 bases, the J end by 5 bases, with 13 bases between. CDR3 nucleotide sequence: TGTGCCAGCTCACCCGATACCGGGAGTACTGAAGCTTTCTTT. This translates into CASSPDTGSTEAFF.

This rearrangement joins TRBV5-5 to TRBJ1-2; 8 bases are a match to TRBD1. Germline CDR1 and CDR2: SGHKS and YYEKEE (reference sequence). J lost 4 bases, V lost 2 bases, and 13 bases had no gene match. This CDR3 has 17 residues. CDR3 protein: CASSFVGGQGLPYGYTF. The CDR3 DNA sequence: TGTGCCAGCAGCTTTGTGGGAGGACAGGGCCTACCCTATGGCTACACCTTC.